The 15 T cell receptor beta chains in this list originate from one sample, sequenced in a study of shared clonotypes between healthy human individuals. Generated by immunoSEQ multiplex PCR, the TCRdb table keeps only in-frame clones and is missing some. The sample has some 2.3 million clones; more than 80% are singletons. Input material: naive CD4+ T cells from PBMCs. The sample's subset: CD45RA+ positively selected. The receptors come from a man aged 18 to 35 in good health. Some clones in this sample may be carry-over from other donors' samples.

The chain joins TRBV30 to TRBJ1-2; D unresolved. The CDR3 covers 11 residues. Germline-derived CDR1 and CDR2 are GTSNPN and SVGIG (reference sequence). V lost 4 bases and J lost 8, with 11 bases in between. The CDR3 here is CAWTQISGYTF. The CDR3 DNA sequence: TGTGCCTGGACTCAGATTAGCGGCTACACCTTC.

V gene TRBV28 combines with J gene TRBJ1-6, with TRBD1 matching over 10 bases. CDR3 length: 15 amino acids. Looked up from germline, CDR1 is MDHEN and CDR2 is SYDVKM. Trimming took 2 bases from V and 10 from J; bases not matched to a gene: 5. DNA of the CDR3: TGTGCCAGCAGTTTAGGACAGGGGGTCGGATCACCCCTCCACTTT. Amino acids: CASSLGQGVGSPLHF.

This chain connects TRBV7-2 to TRBJ1-1; D is possibly TRBD1 (6 bases). The CDR3 has 14 residues. Trimming left V 4 bases short and J 5 bases short, with 14 bases between. Germline values: CDR1 SGHTA, CDR2 FQGNSA. The CDR3 here is CASSSQGRDTEAFF. The DNA for the CDR3 is TGTGCCAGCAGCTCTCAGGGGCGCGATACTGAAGCTTTCTTT.

This chain uses TRBV10-3 with TRBJ2-5; 8 bases are shared with TRBD1. The junction had 10 bases not matched to a gene; V was cut back by 0 bases and J by 4 bases. CDR1 ENHRY and CDR2 SYGVKD come from the germline V gene. The CDR3 length is 17 residues. DNA for the CDR3: TGTGCCATCAGTGAGTCGATGGCTCAGGGGGCGCGAGAGACCCAGTACTTC. Translation gives CAISESMAQGARETQYF.

Remarks on this clone: In the same sample, other DNA sequences code for this CDR3. The rearrangement uses TRBV5-1 and TRBJ1-3, with D hard to call. Deletions cut 0 bases from V and 0 bases from J, with 7 bases between. Germline V gene data show CDR1 as SGHRS and CDR2 as YFSETQ. CDR3 length equals 15 residues. This chain's CDR3 is CASSLVGSSGNTIYF. CDR3 nucleotides: TGCGCCAGCAGCTTGGTTGGAAGCTCTGGAAACACCATATATTTT.

The chain recombines TRBV2 with TRBJ2-5, with 11 bases fitting TRBD2. Germline V gene data show CDR1 as SNHLY and CDR2 as FYNNEI. This CDR3 is 15 amino acids long. Trimming cost V 4 bases and J 4 bases; bases outside gene matches: 5. CDR3 loop: CASSVGGLAGETQYF. The DNA of the CDR3 is TGTGCCAGCAGTGTTGGCGGACTAGCGGGAGAGACCCAGTACTTC.

Details on this clone: The sample carries other DNA sequences with the same CDR3. The J gene is TRBJ1-5, the V gene TRBV28; no reliable D call. V was clipped by 7 bases and J by 1 base, with 5 bases between them. The germline V gene has CDR1 MDHEN and CDR2 SYDVKM. This CDR3 has 12 amino acids. In nucleotides, the CDR3 is TGTGCCAGCATGGTCAGCAATCAGCCCCAGCATTTT. This translates into CASMVSNQPQHF.

The chain joins TRBV29-1 to TRBJ2-2; tentative D call: TRBD2 (5 bases). Germline V gene lookup returns CDR1 SQVTM and CDR2 ANQGSEA. This CDR3 has 15 amino acids. The V end was cut by 5 bases, the J end by 0 bases, with 13 bases between. CDR3 in amino acids: CSVPREASNTGELFF. The CDR3 nucleotides read TGCAGCGTTCCCCGGGAAGCCTCGAACACCGGGGAGCTGTTTTTT.

This sequence joins TRBV4-2 and TRBJ2-1; 9 nucleotides line up with TRBD2. The CDR3 has 17 residues. The V and J ends lost 0 bases and 7 bases, in that order; junction bases with no gene match: 10. Looked up from germline, CDR1 is LGHNA and CDR2 is YNFKEQ. The CDR3 is CASSQDLPSGRFNEQFF. For the CDR3, the DNA is TGTGCCAGCAGCCAAGACTTACCCAGCGGGAGGTTTAATGAGCAGTTCTTC.

Comment on this clone: This sample also contains other DNA sequences that code for the same CDR3. J is TRBJ2-7 and V is TRBV29-1; 12 bases line up with TRBD2. The CDR3 has 14 residues. Unmatched junction bases numbered 6, after V lost 5 bases and J lost 4 bases. Germline lookup yields CDR1 SQVTM and CDR2 ANQGSEA. CDR3 in amino acids: CSVTTSGSSYEQYF. The CDR3 coding sequence is TGCAGCGTTACGACTAGCGGGAGTTCGTACGAGCAGTACTTC.

This chain links TRBV5-4 with TRBJ2-5; the match to TRBD2 covers 12 bases. J gave up 3 bases and V 4 bases, and 4 bases lay outside the gene matches. Germline CDR1 is SGHNT and CDR2 is YYREEE (reference sequence). This CDR3 region has 15 residues. The CDR3: CASSTRLAGEETQYF. The CDR3 coding sequence is TGTGCCAGCAGCACTAGACTAGCGGGAGAAGAGACCCAGTACTTC.

The chain links TRBV5-1 to TRBJ2-5, with TRBD2 matching 11 bases. The CDR3 has 17 amino acids. In germline, CDR1 is SGHRS, CDR2 YFSETQ. The V and J ends lost 0 bases and 5 bases, in that order; junction bases with no gene match: 9. CDR3 sequence reads: CASSLAIAGGGEETQYF. The DNA of the CDR3 is TGCGCCAGCAGCTTGGCCATAGCGGGAGGGGGTGAGGAGACCCAGTACTTC.

V is TRBV7-3 and J is TRBJ2-3; 13 positions match TRBD2. Germline V gene sequence: CDR1 SGHTA, CDR2 FQGTGA. CDR3 length equals 17 residues. The V and J ends lost 2 bases and 4 bases, in that order; junction bases with no gene match: 6. CDR3 sequence (DNA): TGTGCCAGCAGCTTATCAGGGACTAGCGGGATGGCAGATACGCAGTATTTT. As protein: CASSLSGTSGMADTQYF.

The rearrangement uses TRBV7-2 and TRBJ1-5, with D unclear. The CDR3 covers 16 residues. Germline assignment: CDR1 SGHTA and CDR2 FQGNSA. Trimming removed 3 bases from V and 2 bases from J, with 14 bases in between. The CDR3 region is CASSFSYIVGNQPQHF. Written as DNA, the CDR3 is TGTGCCAGCAGCTTCTCCTACATCGTGGGCAATCAGCCCCAGCATTTT.

The rearrangement joins TRBV28 to TRBJ2-7, with no clear D. Germline lookup yields CDR1 MDHEN and CDR2 SYDVKM. Trimming stripped 7 bases from V and 4 bases from J, with 23 bases between. The CDR3 contains 16 residues. Here the CDR3 DNA reads TGTGCCAGCATACCCTCCGGGTTCACGGCTCAATACGAGCAGTACTTC. Protein: CASIPSGFTAQYEQYF.